The 10 T cell receptor beta chains presented below share a single source sample, sequenced in a study of blood T cell repertoires in COVID-19. The method was immunoSEQ multiplex PCR; TCRdb's version includes in-frame clones alone and lacks a portion of them. The sample has more than 90,000 clones; around nine tenths are singletons. The specimen sequenced was peripheral blood. Every receptor here comes from a woman in her sixties with COVID-19, enrolled during active disease.

This clone was detected once. This chain connects TRBV7-7 to TRBJ2-1; D gene uncertain. Trimming stripped 5 bases from V and 0 bases from J, with 11 bases between. Germline assignment: CDR1 SSHAT and CDR2 FNYEAQ (reference sequence). CDR3 length equals 15 residues. This CDR3 reads CASSPRMSSYNEQFF. The CDR3 bases are TGTGCCAGCAGCCCACGTATGAGCTCCTACAATGAGCAGTTCTTC. The full variable domain, its missing parts supplied by reference TRBV7-7 and TRBJ2-1, is GAGVSQSPRYKVTKRGQDVTLRCDPISSHATLYWYQQALGQGPEFLTYFNYEAQPDKSGLPSDRFSAERPEGSISTLTIQRTEQRDSAMYRCASSPRMSSYNEQFFGPGTRLTVL.

Only a few counts were recorded for this clone. The chain recombines TRBV27 with TRBJ2-7; 8 nucleotides agree with TRBD1. The germline V gene encodes CDR1 MNHEY and CDR2 SMNVEV (reference sequence). V shed 5 bases, J shed 2 bases, and the junction held 8 bases outside the gene matches. The CDR3 has 15 residues. The CDR3 nucleotides are TGTGCCAGCAGTCCCCAGGGACAGGCAGCCTACGAGCAGTACTTC. Amino acids: CASSPQGQAAYEQYF.

The chain recombines TRBV9 with TRBJ2-3; possibly TRBD2 for D (7 bases). The CDR3 covers 14 residues. Germline V CDR1 and CDR2: SGDLS, YYNGEE. V lost 4 bases and J 4 bases, leaving 13 bases between the germline ends. For the CDR3, the DNA is TGTGCCAGCAGCTTAACAGGGAGGGCAGATACGCAGTATTTT. Its translation: CASSLTGRADTQYF.

This clone was recorded a few times. The V and J genes are TRBV27 and TRBJ2-2; TRBD1 might be the D (6 bases). Trimming cost V 5 bases and J 3 bases, with 19 bases left between them. Looked up from germline, CDR1 is MNHEY and CDR2 is SMNVEV (reference sequence). The CDR3 has 17 residues. The CDR3 coding sequence is TGTGCCAGCAGTACCCTTAAAACAGGGATCCACACCGGGGAGCTGTTTTTT. Translation gives CASSTLKTGIHTGELFF.

CDR3 coding DNA: TGCGCCAGCAGTCGAATCATGCGGGATAACTATGGCTACACCTTC. It is translated as CASSRIMRDNYGYTF. The chain is built from TRBV4-1 and TRBJ1-2; D gene unclear. V was pared by 6 bases and J by 1 base, with 15 bases between. This CDR3 has 15 residues. Germline CDR1 reads MGHRA; CDR2 reads YSYEKL.

The V and J genes are TRBV2 and TRBJ2-7; maybe TRBD1 (6 bases). V lost 6 bases and J lost 2, with 17 bases in between. Germline V gene lookup returns CDR1 SNHLY and CDR2 FYNNEI. This CDR3 region has 15 residues. CDR3 region: CASSIGTTEAYEQYF. The CDR3 nucleotides read TGTGCCAGCAGCATAGGGACAACAGAGGCCTACGAGCAGTACTTC.

This clone was recorded a few times. This sequence joins TRBV7-6 and TRBJ1-1; D gene uncertain. The V gene lost 4 bases and the J gene lost 2 bases, with 17 bases spanning the gap. The CDR3 length is 16 residues. Germline CDR1 reads SGHVS; CDR2 reads FNYEAQ. As DNA, the CDR3 is TGTGCCAGCAGCTCTGGAGGAGTTAGGTTCAACACTGAAGCTTTCTTT. Protein product: CASSSGGVRFNTEAFF.

The chain combines TRBV2 with TRBJ1-2; 8 bases fit TRBD1. The ends lost 4 bases at V and 5 bases at J; junction bases unmatched: 9. Germline V gives CDR1 SNHLY, CDR2 FYNNEI. The CDR3 loop spans 15 amino acids. In nucleotides, the CDR3 is TGTGCCAGCAGTGGGGCAGGGGGCACGGGATATGGCTACACCTTC. Its protein is CASSGAGGTGYGYTF. The full variable domain, completed using reference TRBV2 and TRBJ1-2, is EPEVTQTPSHQVTQMGQEVILRCVPISNHLYFYWYRQILGQKVEFLVSFYNNEISEKSEIFDDQFSVERPDGSNFTLKIRSTKLEDSAMYFCASSGAGGTGYGYTFGSGTRLTVV.

The V and J genes are TRBV30 and TRBJ2-3; D is unclear. CDR1 and CDR2 from the germline V gene are GTSNPN and SVGIG (reference sequence). Trimming stripped 4 bases from V and 1 base from J, with 9 bases between. The CDR3 loop spans 13 amino acids. The CDR3 loop is CAWTYRGTDTQYF. The CDR3 nucleotides are TGTGCCTGGACTTACCGGGGCACAGATACGCAGTATTTT.

V gene TRBV25-1 combines with J gene TRBJ2-7, with D hard to call. Per germline, CDR1 MGHDK and CDR2 SYGVNS. This CDR3 is 12 amino acids long. The V gene lost 6 bases and the J gene lost 0 bases, with 6 bases spanning the gap. CDR3 sequence (DNA): TGTGCCAGCAGGACATACTCCTACGAGCAGTACTTC. It specifies CASRTYSYEQYF.